This T cell receptor beta chain was retrieved from a study of PD-L1 blockade in urothelial cancer. Study overall: Patients took up atezolizumab in the mid-2010s at 1,200 mg intravenously every 3 weeks. Patients' prior chemotherapy regimens numbered 0 to 3. Median T cell yield from blood was 120,000 to 150,000.

There are 13 residues in the CDR3. Trimming pared 5 bases from V and 3 bases from J, leaving 10 bases between. The germline V gene encodes CDR1 LNHDA and CDR2 SQIVND (reference sequence). This clone was observed a single time. Data came from immunoSEQ multiplex PCR; TCRdb stores just in-frame clones and leaves some out. The repertoire consists of about 80,000 clones, with about nine tenths occurring once and the leading ten covering over 5%. Patients had locally advanced or metastatic urothelial carcinoma. The sequence was collected from a woman in her 70s with urothelial cancer. This chain uses TRBV19 with TRBJ1-2; D possibly corresponds to TRBD1 (5 bases). Sequencing was performed on PBMCs, taken around atezolizumab (anti-PD-L1) treatment. The CDR3 protein is CASSAGLDYGYTF. In DNA, the CDR3 is TGTGCCAGTAGTGCAGGGTTGGACTATGGCTACACCTTC.